Following are 23 T cell receptor beta chains from one sample sequenced in a study of blood T cell repertoires in COVID-19. Libraries were prepared by immunoSEQ multiplex PCR; TCRdb keeps only in-frame clonotypes and omits some of them. The table records under 85,000 clones, around 88% of them present only once. The material sequenced was peripheral blood. These receptors originate from a man in his fifties with active COVID-19.

The J gene is TRBJ2-5, the V gene TRBV6-1; D remains unclear. CDR1 and CDR2 (germline): MNHNS, SASEGT. Trimming stripped 3 bases from V and 5 bases from J, with 10 bases between. The CDR3 sequence is 13 residues long. CDR3 sequence (DNA): TGTGCCAGCAGTGAGAGTTTTTGGGAGACCCAGTACTTC. As protein: CASSESFWETQYF.

The gene calls are TRBV4-1 and TRBJ1-4; D is unresolved. V was cut by 4 bases and J by 0 bases, with 3 bases left in between. Germline V gives CDR1 MGHRA, CDR2 YSYEKL. The CDR3 is 13 amino acids. The CDR3 sequence: CASSLATNEKLFF. The CDR3 nucleotides are TGCGCCAGCAGCCTCGCAACTAATGAAAAACTGTTTTTT.

This chain connects TRBV7-8 to TRBJ2-3, with a tentative D call TRBD1 (5 bases). Germline V gene sequence: CDR1 SGHVS, CDR2 FQNEAQ. The CDR3 contains 15 residues. Trimming left V 5 bases short and J 2 bases short, with 14 bases between. For the CDR3, the DNA is TGTGCCAGCAGCGTGACTCGACAGTACACAGATACGCAGTATTTT. Residues: CASSVTRQYTDTQYF. Full variable domain (rest looked up from reference TRBV7-8 and TRBJ2-3): GAGVSQSPRYKVAKRGQDVALRCDPISGHVSLFWYQQALGQGPEFLTYFQNEAQLDKSGLPSDRFFAERPEGSVSTLKIQRTQQEDSAVYLCASSVTRQYTDTQYFGPGTRLTVL.

The V gene is TRBV27, the J gene TRBJ1-4; D possibly corresponds to TRBD1 (6 bases). The germline V and J ends were trimmed by 6 bases and 8 bases, with 13 bases remaining between them. Per the germline V gene, CDR1 is MNHEY and CDR2 is SMNVEV (reference sequence). The CDR3 length is 13 residues. CDR3 sequence: CASSRRGREKLFF. As DNA, the CDR3 is TGTGCCAGCAGCCGCAGGGGACGAGAAAAACTGTTTTTT.

The gene calls are TRBV28 and TRBJ2-3, with D possibly matching TRBD2 (5 bases). The germline V gene has CDR1 MDHEN and CDR2 SYDVKM. Between the trimmed V and J ends, which lost 6 bases and 4 bases, there was a span of 14 bases. This CDR3 has 14 amino acids. The CDR3 here is CASSRLASPDTQYF. The DNA for the CDR3 is TGTGCCAGCAGCCGCCTAGCCTCCCCAGATACGCAGTATTTT. Full variable domain (remainder filled in from reference TRBV28 and TRBJ2-3): DVKVTQSSRYLVKRTGEKVFLECVQDMDHENMFWYRQDPGLGLRLIYFSYDVKMKEKGDIPEGYSVSREKKERFSLILESASTNQTSMYLCASSRLASPDTQYFGPGTRLTVL.

Remarks on this clone: Within the sample, other DNA sequences also encode this same CDR3. The chain uses TRBV5-1 and TRBJ1-1, with TRBD1 identical over 7 bases. V lost 0 bases and J lost 5; bases outside the gene matches: 4. Germline V CDR1 and CDR2: SGHRS, YFSETQ. CDR3 length equals 14 residues. CDR3 DNA sequence: TGCGCCAGCAGCTTGGGAGGGGGCGGAACTGAAGCTTTCTTT. It encodes CASSLGGGGTEAFF. The whole variable domain, filled in from reference TRBV5-1 and TRBJ1-1, reads KAGVTQTPRYLIKTRGQQVTLSCSPISGHRSVSWYQQTPGQGLQFLFEYFSETQRNKGNFPGRFSGRQFSNSRSEMNVSTLELGDSALYLCASSLGGGGTEAFFGQGTRLTVV.

The chain carries TRBV7-2 and TRBJ2-3; 7 bases map to TRBD1. This CDR3 is built from 15 residues. Trimming at V came to 1 base and at J to 2 bases, leaving 3 bases not matched to a gene. The V gene's germline CDR1 is SGHTA and CDR2 FQGNSA. The CDR3 DNA reads TGTGCCAGCAGCTTAGTTGGGACAGCCACAGATACGCAGTATTTT. Its protein is CASSLVGTATDTQYF.

This CDR3 reads CASSFREYEQYF. The CDR3 DNA follows: TGTGCCAGCAGTTTCCGAGAGTACGAGCAGTACTTC. The chain couples TRBV12-3 or TRBV12-4 to TRBJ2-7; no clear D. V was pared by 3 bases and J by 4 bases, with 7 bases between. The CDR3 consists of 12 residues.

The chain carries TRBV5-1 and TRBJ2-7; weak D call: TRBD1 (6 bases). Trimming removed 6 bases from V and 1 base from J, with 14 bases in between. CDR1 and CDR2 (germline): SGHRS, YFSETQ. This CDR3 is built from 14 residues. CDR3 DNA: TGCGCCAGCAATAAAGACAGGAATTCCTACGAGCAGTACTTC. This gives the protein CASNKDRNSYEQYF.

V gene TRBV3-1 (or the pseudogene TRBV3-2) combines with J gene TRBJ2-5; 9 positions match TRBD2. CDR1 is LGHDT and CDR2 is YNNKEL in the germline V gene (reference sequence). The J segment lost 5 bases and the V segment lost 0 bases, leaving 7 bases of the junction unmatched. CDR3 length: 16 residues. This CDR3 reads CASSQDPPSGMETQYF. The CDR3 region has the DNA TGTGCCAGCAGCCAAGATCCCCCTAGCGGGATGGAGACCCAGTACTTC.

This chain uses TRBV5-1 with TRBJ1-1, with 7 bases lining up with TRBD1. Germline V CDR1 and CDR2: SGHRS, YFSETQ. V lost 4 bases to trimming and J lost 4 bases; unmatched junction nucleotides: 1. This CDR3 contains 12 residues. CDR3 in DNA: TGCGCCAGCAGCGCAGGGGGCACTGAAGCTTTCTTT. Residues: CASSAGGTEAFF.

This clone was seen a single time. The gene calls are TRBV28 and TRBJ1-1; D may be TRBD1 (6 bases). The CDR3 consists of 13 residues. CDR1 and CDR2 (germline): MDHEN, SYDVKM. With 3 bases removed from V and 11 bases from J, the gap between germline ends came to 16 bases. The CDR3 region is CASSLGAVRRAFF. In nucleotides, the CDR3 is TGTGCCAGCAGTTTGGGGGCGGTTCGCAGGGCTTTCTTT. The complete variable domain, with remaining parts taken from reference TRBV28 and TRBJ1-1, reads DVKVTQSSRYLVKRTGEKVFLECVQDMDHENMFWYRQDPGLGLRLIYFSYDVKMKEKGDIPEGYSVSREKKERFSLILESASTNQTSMYLCASSLGAVRRAFFGQGTRLTVV.

This clone was counted a few times. CDR3 bases: TGTGCCAGCAGTGACCTAGCGGGAGTTAACGATTACGAGCAGTACTTC. This encodes CASSDLAGVNDYEQYF. J is TRBJ2-7 and V is TRBV27; 10 bases match TRBD2. Losses at the gene ends were 5 bases for V and 4 bases for J; bases not matched to a gene: 11. The CDR3 is made up of 16 amino acids. Germline V gene sequence: CDR1 MNHEY, CDR2 SMNVEV (reference sequence).

V usage is TRBV6-2 or TRBV6-3 and J usage is TRBJ2-3; D is undetermined. CDR3 length: 13 amino acids. Per germline, CDR1 MNHEY and CDR2 SVGEGT. V lost 3 bases and J lost 5, with 9 bases in between. The CDR3 nucleotides are TGTGCCAGCAGTTATGACGGCGGAGATACGCAGTATTTT. Translation gives CASSYDGGDTQYF.

This clone appeared once. The chain uses TRBV30 and TRBJ2-2, with TRBD1 matching over 9 bases. The J segment lost 4 bases and the V segment lost 1 base, leaving 1 base of the junction unmatched. The CDR3 runs 14 residues. Germline CDR1 reads GTSNPN; CDR2 reads SVGIG (reference sequence). The CDR3 loop reads CAWSGTGATGELFF. The CDR3 nucleotides read TGTGCCTGGAGTGGGACAGGGGCCACCGGGGAGCTGTTTTTT.

This clone was seen only once. The chain carries TRBV6-5 and TRBJ1-6; unclear D gene. CDR1 and CDR2 (germline): MNHEY, SVGAGI. Trimming took off 2 bases at V and 2 bases at J, with 7 bases between the two ends. CDR3 length equals 15 residues. The CDR3 DNA reads TGTGCCAGCAGTTACGAGGATACCTATAATTCACCCCTCCACTTT. Translating gives CASSYEDTYNSPLHF.

The chain couples TRBV28 to TRBJ2-5, with 8 bases aligning to TRBD2. After removal of 3 bases from V and 3 bases from J, the junction contained 9 bases not matched to a gene. This CDR3 has 16 amino acids. The germline gives CDR1 MDHEN, CDR2 SYDVKM. CDR3 nucleotides: TGTGCCAGCAGTTTCCCCCCGGGGGGGCTGAAAGAGACCCAGTACTTC. Translating gives CASSFPPGGLKETQYF.

In this sample, this clone turned up a few times. This sequence joins TRBV6-6 and TRBJ2-7; 10 bases align to TRBD1. Germline lookup yields CDR1 MNHNY and CDR2 SVGAGI (reference sequence). V dropped 0 bases and J dropped 7; count of bases not matched to a gene: 6. The CDR3 totals 15 residues. The CDR3, as DNA: TGTGCCAGCAGTTACTCCGGGACAGGGGCGGGAGAGCAGTACTTC. Protein: CASSYSGTGAGEQYF.

The chain uses TRBV28 and TRBJ2-1; perhaps TRBD2 as D (5 bases). Trimming took off 9 bases at V and 12 bases at J, with 21 bases between the two ends. The CDR3 is 13 amino acids. Germline loops: CDR1 MDHEN, CDR2 SYDVKM. Written as DNA, the CDR3 is TGTGCCAGTAAAAACGGACTGGCAATGAGGCAGTTCTTC. It encodes CASKNGLAMRQFF.

The chain recombines TRBV9 with TRBJ1-1; a possible D gene is TRBD1 (6 bases). With 4 bases removed from V and 1 base from J, the gap between germline ends came to 14 bases. CDR1 and CDR2 (germline): SGDLS, YYNGEE. The CDR3 runs to 15 residues. The CDR3 spells CASSPRTTGNTEAFF. The DNA of the CDR3 is TGTGCCAGCAGCCCGAGGACGACAGGGAACACTGAAGCTTTCTTT.

The chain is built from TRBV11-3 and TRBJ1-2; maybe TRBD1 (5 bases). V was pared by 5 bases and J by 4 bases, with 14 bases between. This CDR3 is built from 14 residues. Germline assignment: CDR1 SGHNT and CDR2 YENEEA. CDR3: CASSRDSLGYGYTF. The CDR3 DNA reads TGTGCCAGCAGCCGCGACAGTTTGGGCTATGGCTACACCTTC. Looking up the rest from reference TRBV11-3 and TRBJ1-2 gives the full variable domain: EAGVVQSPRYKIIEKKQPVAFWCNPISGHNTLYWYLQNLGQGPELLIRYENEEAVDDSQLPKDRFSAERLKGVDSTLKIQPAELGDSAVYLCASSRDSLGYGYTFGSGTRLTVV.

This clone turned up a few times. This sequence joins TRBV4-2 and TRBJ2-2, with D tentatively TRBD2 (7 bases). Trimming removed 2 bases from V and 7 bases from J, with 17 bases in between. CDR1 and CDR2 from the germline V gene are LGHNA and YNFKEQ. This CDR3 region has 16 residues. The CDR3 region is CASSQPVGGPGGELFF. The DNA of the CDR3 is TGTGCCAGCAGCCAACCCGTGGGGGGGCCCGGCGGGGAGCTGTTTTTT.

The V gene is TRBV18, the J gene TRBJ2-3; a weak D match, TRBD1 (5 bases). CDR1 and CDR2 from the germline V gene are KGHSH and LQKENI. The CDR3 contains 15 residues. V was pared by 2 bases and J by 2 bases, with 11 bases between. The CDR3 reads CASSPRGDLTDTQYF. CDR3 nucleotides: TGTGCCAGCTCACCAAGGGGCGACCTCACAGATACGCAGTATTTT.